These 26 T cell receptor beta chains originate from one sample sequenced in a study of read filtering for tumor transcriptome and immune sequencing. Molecular barcoded adaptors covering alpha/delta and beta/gamma chains were used on roughly 400 ng RNA. Using its own MiXCR run on the reads, TCRdb lists one record per CDR3 protein. The sample contains about 57,000 distinct CDR3 sequences, 20% to 25% of which appear only once. Sequenced material: a population of CD138-negative cells sorted from bone marrow. The receptors here all came from a donor at least 40 years old with multiple myeloma.

This clonotype has a handful of counts. This chain uses TRBV28 with TRBJ1-5; D not certain. V shed 6 bases and J shed 0 bases, with 6 bases lying between them. Looked up from germline, CDR1 is MDHEN and CDR2 is SYDVKM. The CDR3 consists of 13 residues. The CDR3, as DNA: TGTGCCAGCAGGCTACTTAGCAATCAGCCCCAGCATTTT. This gives the protein CASRLLSNQPQHF.

This clonotype turned up a few times. V is TRBV28 and J is TRBJ2-7; weak D call: TRBD2 (6 bases). The CDR3 has 13 amino acids. With 5 bases removed from V and 2 bases from J, the gap between germline ends came to 10 bases. Germline V CDR1 and CDR2: MDHEN, SYDVKM. For the CDR3, the DNA is TGTGCCAGCAGTAACGGGGGAACCTACGAGCAGTACTTC. Translated: CASSNGGTYEQYF.

This clonotype appeared many times. This chain links TRBV28 with TRBJ2-7; possible D gene TRBD1, 6 bases. The CDR3 extends over 14 amino acids. Trimming pared 8 bases from V and 4 bases from J, leaving 18 bases between. CDR1 is MDHEN, CDR2 SYDVKM, per germline. In DNA, the CDR3 is TGTGCCAGCGCCTTACAGGGTAAGGAGTACGAGCAGTACTTC. Its protein is CASALQGKEYEQYF.

This clonotype was detected ten times or more. The chain has TRBV11-3 and TRBJ1-1, with 8 bases identical to TRBD1. In germline, CDR1 is SGHNT, CDR2 YENEEA. The V segment lost 0 bases and the J segment 3 bases; nucleotides outside the gene matches: 6. This CDR3 contains 16 residues. CDR3 coding DNA: TGTGCCAGCAGCTTAGAAGACAGGGGTGTAGACACTGAAGCTTTCTTT. Protein: CASSLEDRGVDTEAFF.

In its sample, this clonotype was seen many times. A far larger clone is a single base away, which makes a read error likely. V and J are TRBV12-3 or TRBV12-4 and TRBJ2-1; 10 positions agree with TRBD1. This CDR3 comprises 14 residues. CDR3 residues: CAGSRWDRGNEQFF. In nucleotides, the CDR3 is TGTGCCGGCAGCCGCTGGGACAGGGGTAATGAGCAGTTCTTC.

This clonotype was seen many times. DNA of the CDR3: TGTGCCAGCAGCGTAGCAGAAAATTCACCCCTCCACTTT. It is translated as CASSVAENSPLHF. The gene calls are TRBV9 and TRBJ1-6; no clear D. This CDR3 has 13 residues. From germline, CDR1 is SGDLS and CDR2 YYNGEE. V lost 0 bases, J lost 7 bases, and 5 bases lay in between.

This clonotype has ten or more counts. This sequence joins TRBV27 and TRBJ2-1; weak D call: TRBD2 (5 bases). Germline V gene lookup returns CDR1 MNHEY and CDR2 SMNVEV (reference sequence). V gave up 6 bases and J gave up 0 bases, with 9 bases separating them. The CDR3 runs 14 residues. CDR3 loop: CASSPGGSYNEQFF. Written as DNA, the CDR3 is TGTGCCAGCAGCCCTGGAGGCTCCTACAATGAGCAGTTCTTC.

The V call is TRBV3-1, the J call TRBJ1-1; tentative D call: TRBD1 (6 bases). Looked up from germline, CDR1 is LGHDT and CDR2 is YNNKEL (reference sequence). There are 17 residues in the CDR3. V gave up 1 base and J gave up 3 bases, with 18 bases separating them. CDR3 sequence (DNA): TGTGCCAGCAGCCAAGGTTCGGGGGGCCTTGGTCACACTGAAGCTTTCTTT. It is translated as CASSQGSGGLGHTEAFF.

Regarding this clonotype: It may be a read error: a sequence one base away is much more abundant. The rearrangement joins TRBV28 to TRBJ1-6, with D unresolved. From germline, CDR1 is MDHEN and CDR2 SYDVKM. The V gene lost 4 bases and the J gene lost 8 bases, with 15 bases spanning the gap. The CDR3 consists of 15 residues. The CDR3 bases are TGTGCCAGCAGTTCCCCCGCATCCACTCATTCACCCCTCCACTTT. It encodes CASSSPASTHSPLHF.

This clonotype was counted ten times or more. The rearrangement uses TRBV28 and TRBJ2-5, with 8 bases identical to TRBD1. With V trimmed by 6 bases and J by 5 bases, 11 bases remained unmatched. Germline CDR1 is MDHEN and CDR2 is SYDVKM. The CDR3 covers 15 residues. In DNA form, the CDR3 reads TGTGCCAGCAGGACCGATCAGGGGGCTAGGGAGACCCAGTACTTC. Protein: CASRTDQGARETQYF.

This clonotype is labeled as medium-sized (0.01 to 0.1%). The V and J genes are TRBV12-3 or TRBV12-4 and TRBJ2-1; D gene uncertain. The ends were cut back, 5 bases at V and 15 bases at J, with 20 bases in the middle. The CDR3 has 13 amino acids. The CDR3: CASSPPAPYSPFF. The CDR3 DNA reads TGTGCCAGCAGTCCTCCAGCGCCCTATAGTCCGTTCTTC.

This clonotype has ten or more counts. The chain employs TRBV2 and TRBJ2-6, with 12 positions matching TRBD2. V shed 6 bases and J 2 bases; nucleotides not matched to a gene: 2. Germline lookup yields CDR1 SNHLY and CDR2 FYNNEI. This CDR3 region has 16 residues. The CDR3 region has the DNA TGTGCCAGCAGACTAGCGGGGGGCACTGGGGCCAACGTCCTGACTTTC. Translation gives CASRLAGGTGANVLTF.

This clonotype was detected only a few times. This chain joins TRBV12-3 or TRBV12-4 and TRBJ1-5; D gene ambiguous. Deletions cut 0 bases from V and 11 bases from J, with 17 bases between. CDR3 length: 15 residues. The CDR3 loop reads CASSLATPALKAQHF. The CDR3 coding sequence is TGTGCCAGCAGTTTAGCGACCCCAGCTTTGAAGGCCCAGCATTTT.

CDR3 DNA: TGTGCCAGCAGCTTACGGGCGGGGCTGGGCAATCAGCCCCAGCATTTT. This gives the protein CASSLRAGLGNQPQHF. The V call is TRBV7-2, the J call TRBJ1-5, with D possibly being TRBD1 (5 bases). The germline V gene encodes CDR1 SGHTA and CDR2 FQGNSA. The CDR3 extends over 16 amino acids. V was clipped by 2 bases and J by 2 bases, with 13 bases between them.

This clonotype was seen ten or more times. The CDR3 bases are TGTGCCACCAGTGAGTCGGACAGGGTCGGCTACAATGAGCAGTTCTTC. Translated, it gives CATSESDRVGYNEQFF. The chain combines TRBV24-1 with TRBJ2-1; the match to TRBD1 covers 8 bases. CDR1 KGHDR and CDR2 SFDVKD come from the germline V gene. V lost 4 bases and J lost 3; bases outside the gene matches: 7. The CDR3 spans 16 residues.

The chain uses TRBV5-5 and TRBJ1-5, with D tentatively TRBD1 (5 bases). The CDR3 is made up of 18 amino acids. In germline, CDR1 is SGHKS, CDR2 YYEKEE (reference sequence). V lost 5 bases, J lost 4 bases, and 25 bases lay in between. CDR3 coding DNA: TGTGCCAGCAGTACACAGTTTATCCGGGACCCCCCGAATCAGCCCCAGCATTTT. This gives the protein CASSTQFIRDPPNQPQHF.

This clonotype was recorded many times. The chain recombines TRBV5-5 with TRBJ1-1, with D possibly being TRBD1 (6 bases). The germline V gene has CDR1 SGHKS and CDR2 YYEKEE (reference sequence). The CDR3 is made up of 13 amino acids. V gave up 2 bases and J gave up 7 bases, with 12 bases separating them. The CDR3 DNA is TGTGCCAGCAGCTTTATACAGGGACTTGAAGCTTTCTTT. Its protein is CASSFIQGLEAFF.

This clonotype was seen repeatedly, ten times or more. The chain joins TRBV7-9 to TRBJ2-7; D might be TRBD1 or TRBD2, each matching 5 bases. The germline V gene encodes CDR1 SEHNR and CDR2 FQNEAQ (reference sequence). V was shortened by 0 bases and J by 4 bases, with 13 bases between the two germline ends. The CDR3 runs to 15 residues. CDR3 DNA sequence: TGTGCCAGCAGCTTAGCACCGGGGCCGGGTTACGAGCAGTACTTC. Its protein is CASSLAPGPGYEQYF.

This clonotype was picked up many times. A far larger clone is a single base away, which makes a read error likely. The rearrangement uses TRBV12-3 or TRBV12-4 and TRBJ2-1; D is possibly TRBD1 (6 bases). This CDR3 contains 14 residues. Trimming shortened V by 6 bases and J by 7 bases, and 16 bases separated the two germline ends. The CDR3 spells CASSRWGRGNEQFF. CDR3 bases: TGTGCCAGCAGCCGCTGGGGCAGGGGTAATGAGCAGTTCTTC.

This clonotype was picked up one time. This chain uses TRBV7-9 with TRBJ2-7; tentatively, D is TRBD1 (6 bases). The CDR3 spans 14 residues. V shed 4 bases and J shed 7 bases, with 17 bases lying between them. Germline V gene lookup returns CDR1 SEHNR and CDR2 FQNEAQ (reference sequence). The DNA of the CDR3 is TGTGCCAGCAGCTCCAGTACAGGGAAGAAAGAGCAGTACTTC. This codes for CASSSSTGKKEQYF.

This clonotype has only a few counts. The J gene is TRBJ2-3, the V gene TRBV19, with unresolved D. CDR1 and CDR2 (germline): LNHDA, SQIVND (reference sequence). The CDR3 has 12 amino acids. The V end lost 5 bases, the J end lost 3 bases, and 6 bases lay between the germline ends. The CDR3 is CASSFRTDTQYF. In DNA form, the CDR3 reads TGTGCCAGTAGTTTCAGGACAGATACGCAGTATTTT.

The sample holds many counts of this clonotype. This chain joins TRBV29-1 and TRBJ2-6; no definite D call. V was trimmed by 4 bases and J by 1 base, leaving 5 bases between them. Germline loops: CDR1 SQVTM, CDR2 ANQGSEA. This CDR3 has 13 amino acids. The CDR3 sequence is CSVGVSGANVLTF. The DNA of the CDR3 is TGCAGCGTTGGGGTTTCTGGGGCCAACGTCCTGACTTTC.

The chain carries TRBV6-5 and TRBJ2-1; D might be TRBD2 (6 bases). The V end was cut by 2 bases, the J end by 4 bases, with 21 bases between. The CDR3 totals 18 residues. Germline CDR1 MNHEY, CDR2 SVGAGI. CDR3 bases: TGTGCCAGCAGTTACACCGACCCCGGAGGGAGCCAATACAATGAGCAGTTCTTC. It translates to CASSYTDPGGSQYNEQFF.

This clonotype has only a few counts. V is TRBV29-1 and J is TRBJ1-5; TRBD1 matches at 9 bases. This CDR3 has 16 residues. CDR1 is SQVTM and CDR2 is ANQGSEA in the germline V gene. V shed 5 bases and J 1 base; nucleotides not matched to a gene: 9. This chain's CDR3 is CSVNTGGSGSNQPQHF. CDR3 in DNA: TGCAGCGTTAATACAGGGGGCAGTGGGAGCAATCAGCCCCAGCATTTT.

A few counts support this clonotype. V usage is TRBV20-1 and J usage is TRBJ2-7; no firm D call. Trimming pared 0 bases from V and 2 bases from J, leaving 2 bases between. The CDR3 is 11 amino acids. Germline V CDR1 and CDR2: DFQATT, SNEGSKA (reference sequence). This CDR3 reads CSARDPYEQYF. In DNA form, the CDR3 reads TGCAGTGCTAGAGATCCCTACGAGCAGTACTTC.

This clonotype was seen at least ten times. J is TRBJ2-4 and V is TRBV5-1, with D possibly called TRBD1 or TRBD2 (5 bases each). CDR3 length: 14 residues. CDR1 is SGHRS and CDR2 is YFSETQ in the germline V gene. V lost 4 bases to trimming and J lost 6 bases, with 14 bases between them. The DNA for the CDR3 is TGCGCCAGCAGCGAGGGACGCGCGGGAAACATTCAGTACTTC. It specifies CASSEGRAGNIQYF.